A selection of T cell receptor beta chains follows, all from one sample in a study of post-analysis software for immune sequencing data. TCRdb redid the calling of the PCR reads with MiXCR, one entry per CDR3 protein. The sample has 740,000 or so distinct CDR3 sequences; under 70% are singletons. The sequencing input was blood. The source is a girl aged 10 to 17 with multiple sclerosis. CDR3s include the opening cysteine and the closing phenylalanine or tryptophan. Each record gives: CDR3 protein, V gene, clone size. The size of a clone is reported for some rows only, either as once, few or many, or as a class for expanded clones.

CDR3aa: CASSQAQGGYGYTF
v_gene: TRBV3-1
abundance: few

CDR3aa: CASSTTKLRTGTSYEQYF
v_gene: TRBV7-7
abundance: many

CDR3aa: CSARNSFQETQYF
v_gene: TRBV20-1
abundance: few

CDR3aa: CASSLGSRRNTGELFF
v_gene: TRBV7-2
abundance: NA

CDR3aa: CTSQLGGEQYF
v_gene: TRBV27
abundance: NA

CDR3aa: CASSTDGQETQYF
v_gene: TRBV6-5
abundance: few

CDR3aa: CASRPVGTNYNEQFF
v_gene: TRBV7-9
abundance: NA

CDR3aa: CASSPLGQGAHEQYF
v_gene: TRBV5-1
abundance: NA

CDR3aa: CAISEPIDRGLSEQYF
v_gene: TRBV10-3
abundance: few

CDR3aa: CASRPTGWVTDTQYF
v_gene: TRBV6-1
abundance: NA

CDR3aa: CASSQGQGATYEAFF
v_gene: TRBV7-6
abundance: NA

CDR3aa: CASSYYGTDTQYF
v_gene: TRBV6-6
abundance: NA

CDR3aa: CASRRGSREKLFF
v_gene: TRBV27
abundance: NA

CDR3aa: CASRPDRVGGNTIYF
v_gene: TRBV7-9
abundance: NA